This passage covers 8 T cell receptor beta chains from one sample sequenced in a study of Graves' ophthalmopathy and Graves' hyperthyroidism. TCR beta CDR3 amplification used RNA transcripts. An opening RT-PCR round employed HTBI primers and preceded a second-round multiplex PCR. TCRdb re-called the multiplex PCR reads with MiXCR, one entry per CDR3 protein. The data hold about 600,000 distinct CDR3 sequences, with less than 45% observed a single time. Sequenced input: peripheral blood or thyroid tissue (not recorded which). The receptors were gathered from an adult man with Graves' hyperthyroidism.

In its sample, this clonotype was seen a few times. This CDR3 is CSVEGQGGYEQYF. CDR3 in DNA: TGCAGCGTTGAGGGACAGGGGGGCTACGAGCAGTACTTC. The chain links TRBV29-1 to TRBJ2-7; 11 bases match TRBD1. The CDR3 extends over 13 amino acids. Germline loops: CDR1 SQVTM, CDR2 ANQGSEA. The V segment lost 3 bases and the J segment 3 bases; nucleotides outside the gene matches: 1.

In its sample, this clonotype was seen many times. The rearrangement links TRBV29-1 to TRBJ1-2; no definite D call. Trimming stripped 7 bases from V and 5 bases from J, with 8 bases between. Germline values: CDR1 SQVTM, CDR2 ANQGSEA. The CDR3 has 10 amino acids. The CDR3 loop reads CSADGYGYTF. CDR3 DNA sequence: TGCAGCGCGGACGGGTATGGCTACACCTTC.

V is TRBV6-6 and J is TRBJ1-5; D unclear. This CDR3 region has 14 residues. V gave up 4 bases and J gave up 1 base, with 8 bases separating them. Germline loops: CDR1 MNHNY, CDR2 SVGAGI (reference sequence). The CDR3 sequence: CASSSDWSNQPQHF. CDR3 sequence (DNA): TGTGCCAGCAGTTCGGACTGGAGCAATCAGCCCCAGCATTTT.

There are many counts of this clonotype. V is TRBV25-1 and J is TRBJ1-2; TRBD1 aligns across 7 bases. V shed 0 bases, J shed 6 bases, and the junction held 4 bases outside the gene matches. The CDR3 sequence is 14 residues long. Germline lookup yields CDR1 MGHDK and CDR2 SYGVNS. CDR3 residues: CASSEYRGADGYTF. CDR3 coding DNA: TGTGCCAGCAGTGAATACAGGGGGGCGGATGGCTACACCTTC.

This clonotype was observed at least ten times. The chain employs TRBV6-2 or TRBV6-3 and TRBJ2-7; D remains unclear. The germline V and J ends were trimmed by 7 bases and 0 bases, with 13 bases remaining between them. The CDR3 consists of 14 residues. The germline V gene has CDR1 MNHEY and CDR2 SVGEGT. DNA for the CDR3: TGTGCCAGCATCTCTTCAGCAGGCTCCTACGAGCAGTACTTC. As protein: CASISSAGSYEQYF.

Comment on this clonotype: This may come from a read error, since a much larger clone is one base off. The chain joins TRBV9 to TRBJ2-2; D is uncertain. Germline assignment: CDR1 SGDLS and CDR2 YYNGEE. The CDR3 has 13 amino acids. V gave up 0 bases and J gave up 6 bases, with 6 bases separating them. The CDR3 spells CASSVASAGELFF. Written as DNA, the CDR3 is TGTGCCAGCAGCGTAGCTTCTGCCGGGGAGCTGTTTTTT. Together with reference TRBV9 and TRBJ2-2, the CDR3 gives the full variable domain: DSGVTQTPKHLITATGQRVTLRCSPRSGDLSVYWYQQSLDQGLQFLIQYYNGEERAKGNILERFSAQQFPDLHSELNLSSLELGDSALYFCASSVASAGELFFGEGSRLTVL.

The V call is TRBV18, the J call TRBJ2-7; D possibly corresponds to TRBD2 (5 bases). The CDR3 is 16 residues long. The germline CDR1 and CDR2 sequences are KGHSH and LQKENI. V lost 0 bases to trimming and J lost 2 bases, with 14 bases between them. Written as DNA, the CDR3 is TGTGCCAGCTCACCACCGGAGGTCAGCGCAACCTACGAGCAGTACTTC. This translates into CASSPPEVSATYEQYF.

The chain links TRBV20-1 to TRBJ2-3; maybe TRBD2 (6 bases). The CDR3 is 15 amino acids. The germline V and J ends were trimmed by 2 bases and 2 bases, with 14 bases remaining between them. Germline CDR1 reads DFQATT; CDR2 reads SNEGSKA (reference sequence). DNA of the CDR3: TGCAGTGCTAGAAGCTTTGGGGGGATCACAGATACGCAGTATTTT. Its protein is CSARSFGGITDTQYF.